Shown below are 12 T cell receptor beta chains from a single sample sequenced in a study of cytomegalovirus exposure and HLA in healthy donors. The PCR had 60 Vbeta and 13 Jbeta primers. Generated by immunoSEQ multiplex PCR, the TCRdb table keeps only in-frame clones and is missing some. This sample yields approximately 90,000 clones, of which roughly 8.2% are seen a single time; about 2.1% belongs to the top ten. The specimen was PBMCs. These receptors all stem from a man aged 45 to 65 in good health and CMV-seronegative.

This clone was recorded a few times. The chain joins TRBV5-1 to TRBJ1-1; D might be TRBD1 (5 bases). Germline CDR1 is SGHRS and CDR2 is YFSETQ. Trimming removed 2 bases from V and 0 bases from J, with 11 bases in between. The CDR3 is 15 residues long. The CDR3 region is CASSLAGSMNTEAFF. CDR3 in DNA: TGCGCCAGCAGCTTAGCAGGGTCGATGAACACTGAAGCTTTCTTT.

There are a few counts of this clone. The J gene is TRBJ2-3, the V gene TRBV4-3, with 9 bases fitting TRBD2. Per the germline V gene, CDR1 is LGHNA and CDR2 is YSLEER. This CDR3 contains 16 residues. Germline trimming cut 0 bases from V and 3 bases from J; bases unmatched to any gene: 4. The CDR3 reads CASSQEGAGGTDTQYF. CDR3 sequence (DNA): TGCGCCAGCAGCCAAGAAGGAGCGGGAGGTACAGATACGCAGTATTTT.

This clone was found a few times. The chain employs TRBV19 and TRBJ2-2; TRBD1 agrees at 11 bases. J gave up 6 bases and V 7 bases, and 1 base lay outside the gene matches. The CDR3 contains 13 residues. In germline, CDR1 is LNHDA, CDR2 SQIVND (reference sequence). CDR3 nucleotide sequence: TGTGCCAGTACGGGACAGGGGGCCGGGGAGCTGTTTTTT. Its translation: CASTGQGAGELFF.

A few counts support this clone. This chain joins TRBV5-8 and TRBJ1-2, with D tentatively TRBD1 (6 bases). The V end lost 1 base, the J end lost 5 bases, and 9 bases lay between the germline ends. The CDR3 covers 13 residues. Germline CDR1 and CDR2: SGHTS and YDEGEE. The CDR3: CASSLTGMYGYTF. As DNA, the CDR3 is TGTGCCAGCAGCTTGACAGGGATGTATGGCTACACCTTC.

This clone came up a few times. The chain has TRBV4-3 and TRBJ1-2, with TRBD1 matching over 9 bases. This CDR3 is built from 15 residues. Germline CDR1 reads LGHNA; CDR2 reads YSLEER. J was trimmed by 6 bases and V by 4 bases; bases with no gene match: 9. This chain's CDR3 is CASSPVDTGGNGYTF. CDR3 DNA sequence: TGCGCCAGCAGCCCGGTCGATACAGGGGGCAATGGCTACACCTTC.

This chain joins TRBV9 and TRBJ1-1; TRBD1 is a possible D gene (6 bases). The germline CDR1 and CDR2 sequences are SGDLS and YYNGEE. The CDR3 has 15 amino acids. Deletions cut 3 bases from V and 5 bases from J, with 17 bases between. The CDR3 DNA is TGTGCCAGCAGCGCCCGGGCAGGGGTGTCAACTGAAGCTTTCTTT. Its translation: CASSARAGVSTEAFF.

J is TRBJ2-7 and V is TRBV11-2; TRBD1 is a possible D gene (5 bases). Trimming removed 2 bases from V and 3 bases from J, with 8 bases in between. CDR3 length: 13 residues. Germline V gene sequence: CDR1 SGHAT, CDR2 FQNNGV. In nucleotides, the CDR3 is TGTGCCAGCAGCTTAATTCAGGGCTACGAGCAGTACTTC. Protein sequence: CASSLIQGYEQYF.

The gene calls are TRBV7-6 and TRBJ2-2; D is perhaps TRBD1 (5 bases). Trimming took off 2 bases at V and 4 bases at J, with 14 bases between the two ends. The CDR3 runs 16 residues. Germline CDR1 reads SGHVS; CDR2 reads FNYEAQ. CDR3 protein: CASSLSLGLPTGELFF. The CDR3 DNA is TGTGCCAGCAGCTTAAGTCTGGGGCTCCCCACCGGGGAGCTGTTTTTT.

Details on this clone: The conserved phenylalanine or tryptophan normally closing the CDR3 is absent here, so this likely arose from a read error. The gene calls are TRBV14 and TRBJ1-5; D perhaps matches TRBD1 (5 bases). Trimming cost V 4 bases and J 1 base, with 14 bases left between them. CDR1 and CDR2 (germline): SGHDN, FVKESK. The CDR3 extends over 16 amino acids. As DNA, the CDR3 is TGTGCCAGCAGCCCTCTAAAAGGGGCGAGCAATCAGCCCCAGCATCTT. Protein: CASSPLKGASNQPQHL.

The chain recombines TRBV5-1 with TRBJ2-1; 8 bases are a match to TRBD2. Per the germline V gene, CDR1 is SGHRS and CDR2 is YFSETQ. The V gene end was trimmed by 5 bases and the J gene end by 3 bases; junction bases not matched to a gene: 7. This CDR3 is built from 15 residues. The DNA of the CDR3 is TGCGCCAGCAGTCCCAGCGGGGGCTTCTACAATGAGCAGTTCTTC. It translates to CASSPSGGFYNEQFF.

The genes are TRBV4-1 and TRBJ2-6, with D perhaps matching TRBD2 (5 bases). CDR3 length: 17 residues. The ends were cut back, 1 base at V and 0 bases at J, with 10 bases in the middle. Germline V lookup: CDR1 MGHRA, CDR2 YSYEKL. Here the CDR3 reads CASSQGERNSGANVLTF. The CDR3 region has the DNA TGCGCCAGCAGCCAAGGGGAGAGAAACTCTGGGGCCAACGTCCTGACTTTC.

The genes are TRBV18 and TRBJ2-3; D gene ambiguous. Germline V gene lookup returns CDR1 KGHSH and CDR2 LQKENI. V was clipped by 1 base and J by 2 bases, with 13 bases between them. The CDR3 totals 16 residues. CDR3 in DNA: TGTGCCAGCTCACCACGATCCGGCAGGATCACAGATACGCAGTATTTT. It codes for CASSPRSGRITDTQYF.